The source of this T cell receptor (beta chain) is a study of OX40 agonist ivuxolimab in advanced cancers. Overall study results and limits: Patients who responded partially at 0.1-3.0 mg/kg showed clonal expansion ranking among the lowest.

About this clone: Its antigen is unknown.

Assay: immunoSEQ multiplex PCR; the TCRdb copy retains only in-frame clones and omits some. The table shows around 76,000 clones, with 70% to 90% occurring only once. Germline V gene sequence: CDR1 SGHTS, CDR2 YDEGEE. After removal of 4 bases from V and 4 bases from J, the junction contained 6 bases not matched to a gene. The CDR3 has 14 residues. The chain joins TRBV5-8 to TRBJ2-5; 8 nucleotides agree with TRBD1. Sequencing was performed on CD4+ or CD8+ T cells sorted from blood, taken in a trial of the OX40 agonist ivuxolimab. This sequence originates from an adult with an advanced solid tumor such as melanoma, head and neck, liver or kidney cancer. In nucleotides, the CDR3 is TGTGCCAGCAGCCTGGGACAGGTCGGAGAGACCCAGTACTTC. This codes for CASSLGQVGETQYF.